The clone carrying this T cell receptor beta chain was observed many times. Its antigen is unidentified. The sample is drawn from a study of T cells after yellow fever vaccination. Findings of the study overall: The study noted that FACS-sorted repertoires could contain abundant clonotypes contaminating from the bulk population. Peak timing came faster in the weaker secondary response, day 5 versus 15.

The CDR3 runs to 14 residues. The germline V gene encodes CDR1 MGHDK and CDR2 SYGVNS. Trimming cost V 3 bases and J 3 bases; bases outside gene matches: 4. One entry per CDR3 protein, called by TCRdb with MiXCR from the 5' RACE reads. The profile covers about 63,000 distinct CDR3 sequences, with about 7.8% appearing a single time and 30% to 45% taken by the ten largest. The sample in question was CD8+ T cells sorted from PBMCs, obtained 15 days after the yellow fever booster vaccination. The receptor comes from a man younger than 45 who received the YFV17D yellow fever vaccine. The rearrangement uses TRBV25-1 and TRBJ2-5; 7 bases are a match to TRBD2. Written as DNA, the CDR3 is TGTGCCAGCAGTGACACGGGGGGAGAAGAGACCCAGTACTTC. Its protein is CASSDTGGEETQYF. The full variable domain, completed using reference TRBV25-1 and TRBJ2-5, is EADIYQTPRYLVIGTGKKITLECSQTMGHDKMYWYQQDPGMELHLIHYSYGVNSTEKGDLSSESTVSRIRTEHFPLTLESARPSHTSQYLCASSDTGGEETQYFGPGTRLLVL.